This entry features one TCR beta chain sequence. The CDR3 extends over 16 amino acids. Trimming removed 4 bases from V and 0 bases from J, with 13 bases in between. Germline V gives CDR1 MNHEY, CDR2 SMNVEV (reference sequence). The sample belongs to a study of T cell changes during pregnancy in multiple sclerosis. Repertoires were generated with immunoSEQ multiplex PCR, while TCRdb's copy carries only in-frame clones and drops some. This table has over 45,000 clones, 89% appearing once. Sequencing used peripheral blood, obtained after pregnancy. This rearrangement joins TRBV27 to TRBJ1-5, with TRBD1 as a possible D gene (5 bases). The TCR sequence derives from a female donor with multiple sclerosis, enrolled in a pregnancy study. CDR3 region: CASSSWGDLSNQPQHF. CDR3 DNA: TGTGCCAGCAGTTCCTGGGGGGACCTTAGCAATCAGCCCCAGCATTTT.